This T cell receptor (beta chain) was found in a study of shared clonotypes between healthy human individuals. Study results and caveats: Non-shared clonotypes were found to have lower generation probabilities than the clonotypes that were shared by all four of the sorted-subset donors.

Only in-frame clones appear in the TCRdb table, and some are missing; sequencing was by immunoSEQ multiplex PCR. Of millions of clones listed, approximately 92% are singletons. The ends lost 6 bases at V and 5 bases at J; junction bases unmatched: 11. Germline-derived CDR1 and CDR2 are MNHEY and SVGAGI. The CDR3 spans 15 residues. A word on this clone: Its matching antigen is unknown.

The receptor comes from a man younger than 30 in good health. The sequenced material came from naive CD4+ T cells sorted from blood. Specified subset: CD45RA+ positively selected. The chain recombines TRBV6-5 with TRBJ2-5; TRBD1 matches at 8 bases. The chain's CDR3 is CASSTGTGNRETQYF. CDR3 nucleotides: TGTGCCAGCAGCACTGGGACAGGAAATCGGGAGACCCAGTACTTC.